The table lists the clone carrying this T cell receptor beta chain with a few counts. The antigen is unknown. The data were taken from a study of T cell responses to AZD1222 COVID-19 vaccine. Study outcomes and limitations: Unmutated variant regions are reportedly targeted by nearly half of spike-specific TCRs. The study identified only a handful of AZD1222 recipients as seropositive at baseline. Donors in the cohort were predominantly white British and more often female, and clonal diversity was possibly underestimated. Elevations in Spike-specific TCR breadth and depth followed administration of two AZD1222 doses.

The assay was immunoSEQ multiplex PCR, and TCRdb's table has in-frame clones only and misses some. Here the sample spans 66,000 or so clones, roughly 78% being singletons. The ends lost 5 bases at V and 7 bases at J; junction bases unmatched: 3. CDR3 length: 13 amino acids. CDR1 is MNHNS and CDR2 is SASEGT in the germline V gene. The chain couples TRBV6-1 to TRBJ1-2, with 11 bases aligning to TRBD1. The sequences come from peripheral blood, collected on day 0 of MenACWY control vaccination. The receptor comes from an adult in good health. The CDR3 region is CASSYGTGGGYTF. The CDR3 DNA reads TGTGCCAGCAGTTATGGGACAGGGGGTGGCTACACCTTC.